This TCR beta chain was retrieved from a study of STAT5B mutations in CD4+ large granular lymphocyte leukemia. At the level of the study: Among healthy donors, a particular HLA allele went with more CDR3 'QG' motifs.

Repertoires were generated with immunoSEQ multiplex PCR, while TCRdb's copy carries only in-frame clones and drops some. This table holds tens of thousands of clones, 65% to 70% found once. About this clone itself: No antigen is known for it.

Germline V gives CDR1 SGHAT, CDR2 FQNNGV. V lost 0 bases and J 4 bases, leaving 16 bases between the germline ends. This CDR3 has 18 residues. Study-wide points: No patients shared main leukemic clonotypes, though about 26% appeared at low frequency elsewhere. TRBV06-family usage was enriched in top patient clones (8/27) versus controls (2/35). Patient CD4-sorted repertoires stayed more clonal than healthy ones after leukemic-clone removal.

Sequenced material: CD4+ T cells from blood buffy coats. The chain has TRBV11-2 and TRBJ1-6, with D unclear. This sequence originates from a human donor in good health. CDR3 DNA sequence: TGTGCCAGCAGCTTAGATACAAGGGCGGTCTTTTATAATTCACCCCTCCACTTT. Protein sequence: CASSLDTRAVFYNSPLHF. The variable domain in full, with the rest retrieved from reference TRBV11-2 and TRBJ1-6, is EAGVAQSPRYKIIEKRQSVAFWCNPISGHATLYWYQQILGQGPKLLIQFQNNGVVDDSQLPKDRFSAERLKGVDSTLKIQPAKLEDSAVYLCASSLDTRAVFYNSPLHFGNGTRLTVT.